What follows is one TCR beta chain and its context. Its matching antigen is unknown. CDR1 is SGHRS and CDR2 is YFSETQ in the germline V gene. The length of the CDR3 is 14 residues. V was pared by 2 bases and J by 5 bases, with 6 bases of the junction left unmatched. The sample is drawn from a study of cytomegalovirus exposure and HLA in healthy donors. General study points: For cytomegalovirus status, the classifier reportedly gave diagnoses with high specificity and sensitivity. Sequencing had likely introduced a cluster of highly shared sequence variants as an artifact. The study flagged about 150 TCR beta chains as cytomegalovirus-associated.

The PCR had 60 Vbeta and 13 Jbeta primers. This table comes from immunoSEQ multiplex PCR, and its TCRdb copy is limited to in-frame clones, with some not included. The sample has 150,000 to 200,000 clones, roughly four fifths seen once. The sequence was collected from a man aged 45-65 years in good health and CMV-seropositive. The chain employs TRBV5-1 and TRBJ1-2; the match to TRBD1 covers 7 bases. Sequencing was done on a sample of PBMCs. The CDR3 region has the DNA TGCGCCAGCAGCTTAGGACAGGAGGGGTATGGCTACACCTTC. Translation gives CASSLGQEGYGYTF.